This T cell receptor beta chain was captured by sequencing in a study of blood T cell repertoires in COVID-19. TCRdb's copy holds only in-frame clones and misses some; the assay was immunoSEQ multiplex PCR. Among roughly 150,000 clones, roughly 84% were seen once, and the ten largest hold approximately 7.1%. CDR3 size: 18 residues. V lost 0 bases, J lost 2 bases, and 4 bases stayed unmatched. Germline V gives CDR1 LNHDA, CDR2 SQIVND (reference sequence). V usage is TRBV19 and J usage is TRBJ2-6; 10 bases are shared with TRBD2. The origin of this receptor is a woman in her forties or fifties in a cohort sampled during active or convalescent COVID-19. The sequenced sample was peripheral blood. DNA for the CDR3: TGTGCCAGTAGTATAGAGGGACTAGCGAGAGCTGGGGCCAACGTCCTGACTTTC. Protein sequence: CASSIEGLARAGANVLTF. The variable domain in full, completed from reference TRBV19 and TRBJ2-6, reads DGGITQSPKYLFRKEGQNVTLSCEQNLNHDAMYWYRQDPGQGLRLIYYSQIVNDFQKGDIAEGYSVSREKKESFPLTVTSAQKNPTAFYLCASSIEGLARAGANVLTFGAGSRLTVL.